Listed here is a single T cell receptor (beta chain). These data come from a study of technical replicates of blood from four donors. The protocol was immunoSEQ multiplex PCR, while the TCRdb copy is restricted to in-frame clones and leaves out a portion. The table lists about 71,000 clones, roughly 96% of them singletons. The CDR3 sequence is 14 residues long. V lost 0 bases and J lost 4, with 12 bases in between. The germline gives CDR1 GTSNPN, CDR2 SVGIG (reference sequence). The sequencing input was T cells isolated from PBMCs. The rearrangement joins TRBV30 to TRBJ1-1; maybe TRBD1 (5 bases). The receptor's source is a human donor in good health. The DNA for the CDR3 is TGTGCCTGGAGTGTACGCGGGGGGGGCACTGAAGCTTTCTTT. Translating it yields CAWSVRGGGTEAFF.